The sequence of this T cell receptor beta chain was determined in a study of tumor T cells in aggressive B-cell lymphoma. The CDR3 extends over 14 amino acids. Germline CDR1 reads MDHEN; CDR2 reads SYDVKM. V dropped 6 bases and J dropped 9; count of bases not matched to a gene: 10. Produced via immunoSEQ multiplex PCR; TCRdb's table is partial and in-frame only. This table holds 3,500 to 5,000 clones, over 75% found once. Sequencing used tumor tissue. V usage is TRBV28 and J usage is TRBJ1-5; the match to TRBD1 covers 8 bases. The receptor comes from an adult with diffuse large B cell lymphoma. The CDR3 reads CASSQQDRDGPQHF. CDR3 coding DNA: TGTGCCAGCAGCCAACAGGACAGGGATGGGCCCCAGCATTTT. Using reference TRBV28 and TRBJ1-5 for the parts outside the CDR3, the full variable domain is DVKVTQSSRYLVKRTGEKVFLECVQDMDHENMFWYRQDPGLGLRLIYFSYDVKMKEKGDIPEGYSVSREKKERFSLILESASTNQTSMYLCASSQQDRDGPQHFGDGTRLSIL.